This entry lists 31 T cell receptor beta chains sequenced from one sample in a study of T-cell reconstitution after alpha-beta-depleted transplantation in children. A TCRbeta library incorporating unique molecular identifiers was prepared. Via MiXCR, TCRdb re-called the PCR reads, giving one row per CDR3 protein. The table has 450,000 to 550,000 distinct CDR3 sequences, more than 9.5% seen once. Sequencing used PBMCs, mostly from graft donor cells, obtained 180 days after TCRalphabeta/CD19-depleted stem cell transplant. These receptor sequences come from a female patient aged 2-10 years who had a stem cell transplant for aplastic anemia, so the T cells may come from the graft donor.

In this sample, this clonotype turned up many times. The gene calls are TRBV28 and TRBJ2-3; 9 bases agree with TRBD1. CDR3 length: 17 residues. J lost 5 bases, V lost 2 bases, and 11 bases had no gene match. Germline loops: CDR1 MDHEN, CDR2 SYDVKM. CDR3 sequence reads: CASSLGWTGATGDTQYF. The CDR3 nucleotides are TGTGCCAGCAGTTTAGGTTGGACAGGGGCCACGGGAGATACGCAGTATTTT.

This clonotype was seen only a few times. The chain joins TRBV12-3 or TRBV12-4 to TRBJ1-1; TRBD1 matches at 9 bases. With 10 bases clipped from V and 1 base from J, the junction kept 10 bases outside the gene matches. This CDR3 has 15 amino acids. CDR3 in amino acids: CATNPGQGGNTEAFF. The CDR3 nucleotides read TGTGCCACCAATCCGGGACAGGGTGGGAACACTGAAGCTTTCTTT.

The V and J genes are TRBV20-1 and TRBJ2-5; TRBD2 is a possible D gene (6 bases). The CDR3 spans 13 residues. Germline CDR1 DFQATT, CDR2 SNEGSKA (reference sequence). V lost 7 bases to trimming and J lost 3 bases, with 15 bases between them. CDR3 amino acids: CSELTGGKETQYF. The DNA of the CDR3 is TGCAGTGAACTTACAGGCGGGAAAGAGACCCAGTACTTC.

Of note for this clonotype: The junction departs from germline at one end; a sequencing error may be responsible. The rearrangement joins TRBV12-3 or TRBV12-4 to TRBJ1-6, with unresolved D. The CDR3 loop spans 12 amino acids. The CDR3 nucleotides read TGTGCCAGCCGTGGGATGAATTCACCCCTCCACTTC. Its protein is CASRGMNSPLHF.

The rearrangement links TRBV12-3 or TRBV12-4 to TRBJ2-4; D gene unclear. V lost 1 base and J lost 15, with 13 bases in between. This CDR3 has 12 amino acids. The CDR3 reads CASSLVPLVPYF. The CDR3 nucleotides read TGTGCCAGCAGTTTAGTTCCCCTGGTGCCGTACTTC.

This clonotype has more than one count but fewer than ten. The rearrangement joins TRBV6-2 or TRBV6-3 to TRBJ2-1; D may correspond to TRBD1 or TRBD2 (6 bases each). Germline V gene data show CDR1 as MNHEY and CDR2 as SVGEGT. V was clipped by 7 bases and J by 10 bases, with 20 bases between them. The CDR3 length is 14 residues. Here the CDR3 reads CASIPSWGRGEQFF. In DNA, the CDR3 is TGTGCCAGCATCCCCTCATGGGGGCGGGGAGAGCAGTTCTTC.

This clonotype was seen a few times. CDR3 protein: CATSDLGGTDTQYF. In nucleotides, the CDR3 is TGTGCCACCAGTGATTTGGGGGGGACAGATACGCAGTATTTT. The chain links TRBV24-1 to TRBJ2-3; tentatively, D is TRBD2 (6 bases). The CDR3 extends over 14 amino acids. CDR1 is KGHDR and CDR2 is SFDVKD in the germline V gene. The V gene lost 0 bases and the J gene lost 3 bases, with 6 bases spanning the gap.

The chain employs TRBV11-3 and TRBJ1-5; TRBD1 is a possible D gene (6 bases). The V and J ends lost 1 base and 0 bases respectively, with 7 bases between them. CDR1 SGHNT and CDR2 YENEEA come from the germline V gene. The CDR3 sequence is 15 residues long. The chain's CDR3 is CASSLGQDSNQPQHF. CDR3 bases: TGTGCCAGCAGCTTAGGACAGGATAGCAATCAGCCCCAGCATTTT.

This sequence joins TRBV7-2 and TRBJ2-1; no firm D call. The V and J ends lost 2 bases and 3 bases respectively, with 14 bases between them. Germline loops: CDR1 SGHTA, CDR2 FQGNSA. The CDR3 runs to 16 residues. The CDR3 nucleotides read TGTGCCAGCAGCTTAAGGTGGGATCGAGTCTACAATGAGCAGTTCTTC. Amino acids: CASSLRWDRVYNEQFF.

This clonotype was seen more than once but under ten times. V and J are TRBV28 and TRBJ2-3; 9 bases are a match to TRBD2. Losses at the gene ends were 3 bases for V and 6 bases for J; bases not matched to a gene: 7. The CDR3 sequence is 15 residues long. Germline CDR1 is MDHEN and CDR2 is SYDVKM. Here the CDR3 DNA reads TGTGCCAGCAGTTTGGCGGGACTAGCTGCTGATACGCAGTATTTT. Translated: CASSLAGLAADTQYF.

This rearrangement joins TRBV5-6 to TRBJ1-1, with 8 bases lining up with TRBD1. The CDR3 loop spans 14 amino acids. The V and J ends lost 1 base and 6 bases, in that order; junction bases with no gene match: 5. Germline loops: CDR1 SGHDT, CDR2 YYEEEE. The CDR3 coding sequence is TGTGCCAGCAGCTTGAGACAGGGGTCGGCTGAAGCTTTCTTT. Amino acids: CASSLRQGSAEAFF.

In its sample, this clonotype was seen a few times. One junction end does not reproduce the germline sequence, and a read error may be involved. J is TRBJ2-3 and V is TRBV12-3 or TRBV12-4, with D possibly being TRBD2 (5 bases). The CDR3 runs to 15 residues. CDR3 in DNA: TGTGCCAGCAGTATAGCGTTCTCCGGCACAGATACGCAGTATTTT. It translates to CASSIAFSGTDTQYF.

V gene TRBV6-1 combines with J gene TRBJ1-3; TRBD1 matches at 7 bases. From germline, CDR1 is MNHNS and CDR2 SASEGT. V shed 8 bases, J shed 4 bases, and the junction held 20 bases outside the gene matches. The CDR3 has 18 residues. CDR3 sequence (DNA): TGTGCCAGCTTCCCTTTCAGTCAGGAGGGGGCATCAGGAAACACCATATATTTT. Its protein product is CASFPFSQEGASGNTIYF.

The rearrangement joins TRBV20-1 to TRBJ2-2; 10 bases line up with TRBD2. The V and J ends lost 5 bases and 2 bases, in that order; junction bases with no gene match: 8. From germline, CDR1 is DFQATT and CDR2 SNEGSKA (reference sequence). The CDR3 has 16 residues. CDR3 in DNA: TGCAGTGCTTCCAAGCTAGCGGGGGTAAACACCGGGGAGCTGTTTTTT. It yields the protein CSASKLAGVNTGELFF.

This clonotype was detected only a few times. The CDR3 protein is CASSLEGAVDTQYF. CDR3 bases: TGCGCCAGCAGCTTGGAGGGAGCGGTCGATACGCAGTATTTT. The chain has TRBV5-1 and TRBJ2-3, with a tentative D call TRBD2 (5 bases). Germline V CDR1 and CDR2: SGHRS, YFSETQ. The CDR3 totals 14 residues. Trimming pared 0 bases from V and 6 bases from J, leaving 11 bases between.

The chain uses TRBV10-1 and TRBJ2-5; weak D call: TRBD2 (6 bases). The V end lost 8 bases, the J end lost 7 bases, and 14 bases lay between the germline ends. Germline-derived CDR1 and CDR2 are WNHNN and SYGVQD (reference sequence). The CDR3 is made up of 12 amino acids. The CDR3 DNA reads as TGCGCCAGCGGGTTCCACGGGGGGACCCAGTACTTC. This encodes CASGFHGGTQYF.

The chain couples TRBV7-9 to TRBJ2-3; TRBD2 matches at 8 bases. V shed 7 bases, J shed 1 base, and the junction held 13 bases outside the gene matches. The germline V gene encodes CDR1 SEHNR and CDR2 FQNEAQ (reference sequence). CDR3 length equals 17 residues. CDR3 region: CASNSQVTGGGTDTQYF. The CDR3 bases are TGTGCCAGCAACTCCCAGGTGACGGGAGGGGGCACAGATACGCAGTATTTT.

The chain is built from TRBV11-2 and TRBJ2-5, with 11 nucleotides matching TRBD1. The CDR3 loop spans 19 amino acids. CDR1 is SGHAT and CDR2 is FQNNGV in the germline V gene. Germline trimming cut 2 bases from V and 3 bases from J; bases unmatched to any gene: 14. CDR3 region: CASSLYWTGGLGGKETQYF. The CDR3 coding sequence is TGTGCCAGCAGCTTATACTGGACAGGGGGCCTGGGGGGAAAAGAGACCCAGTACTTC.

This clonotype was counted between two and nine times. This chain joins TRBV4-3 and TRBJ2-3, with 9 bases matching TRBD2. CDR1 and CDR2 from the germline V gene are LGHNA and YSLEER. The CDR3 runs 16 residues. V lost 3 bases, J lost 3 bases, and 7 bases stayed unmatched. CDR3 in amino acids: CASSHYLAGKTDTQYF. As DNA, the CDR3 is TGCGCCAGCAGCCACTATCTAGCGGGAAAGACAGATACGCAGTATTTT.

This chain links TRBV5-5 with TRBJ1-4, with D hard to call. Germline V lookup: CDR1 SGHKS, CDR2 YYEKEE (reference sequence). The V and J ends lost 0 bases and 7 bases respectively, with 16 bases between them. The CDR3 runs 16 residues. CDR3 in amino acids: CASSLANRTRSEKLFF. CDR3 sequence (DNA): TGTGCCAGCAGCTTGGCCAACAGAACTCGTAGTGAAAAACTGTTTTTT.

This clonotype has just a few counts. This chain connects TRBV27 to TRBJ2-6, with D hard to call. Germline lookup yields CDR1 MNHEY and CDR2 SMNVEV (reference sequence). The CDR3 is 15 amino acids. V lost 6 bases to trimming and J lost 2 bases, with 11 bases between them. The CDR3 sequence: CASRTYRAGANVLTF. The CDR3 DNA is TGTGCCAGCAGGACCTACCGGGCTGGGGCCAACGTCCTGACTTTC.

The chain combines TRBV6-4 with TRBJ2-7; tentative D call: TRBD2 (5 bases). V lost 5 bases to trimming and J lost 0 bases, with 11 bases between them. Germline V CDR1 and CDR2: MRHNA, SNTAGT. This CDR3 region has 14 residues. The DNA for the CDR3 is TGTGCCAGCAGTCCCGAAGCGGACTCCTACGAGCAGTACTTC. This translates into CASSPEADSYEQYF.

This chain joins TRBV27 and TRBJ1-5; the D gene is possibly TRBD1 (5 bases). Per germline, CDR1 MNHEY and CDR2 SMNVEV (reference sequence). V was cut by 7 bases and J by 11 bases, with 15 bases left in between. This CDR3 has 12 residues. CDR3 residues: CASISVSGTQHF. CDR3 in DNA: TGTGCCAGCATTTCTGTTTCAGGGACCCAGCATTTT.

This clonotype was detected a few times. The rearrangement links TRBV19 to TRBJ1-1; D is ambiguous. Germline values: CDR1 LNHDA, CDR2 SQIVND (reference sequence). There are 12 residues in the CDR3. The V and J ends lost 10 bases and 7 bases respectively, with 16 bases between them. The CDR3 DNA sequence: TGTGCCACCCGAAATGCGGCGTTTGAAGCTTTCTTT. It specifies CATRNAAFEAFF.

This clonotype was found a few times. The CDR3 nucleotides read TGCAGTGCTAGGGGACAGGGGTCGCCCTACGAGCAGTACTTC. Its protein product is CSARGQGSPYEQYF. The chain has TRBV20-1 and TRBJ2-7, with 10 nucleotides matching TRBD1. The CDR3 loop spans 14 amino acids. Germline values: CDR1 DFQATT, CDR2 SNEGSKA (reference sequence). V dropped 3 bases and J dropped 2; count of bases not matched to a gene: 4.

This clonotype appeared a few times. CDR3 in DNA: TGCAGTGCTAGAATGGACAGTAGCAATCAGCCCCAGCATTTT. Encoded protein: CSARMDSSNQPQHF. This chain uses TRBV20-1 with TRBJ1-5; D perhaps matches TRBD1 (6 bases). The CDR3 spans 14 residues. The germline V and J ends were trimmed by 2 bases and 0 bases, with 8 bases remaining between them. Germline CDR1 reads DFQATT; CDR2 reads SNEGSKA (reference sequence).

This clonotype was recorded a few times. The CDR3, as DNA: TGTGCCAGCAGCTTAGAGGGGGGATGGATGGAGCAGTACTTC. Its translation is CASSLEGGWMEQYF. This rearrangement joins TRBV7-9 to TRBJ2-7, with D tentatively TRBD1 or TRBD2 (6 bases each). Trimming cost V 1 base and J 7 bases, with 14 bases left between them. The CDR3 is made up of 14 amino acids. Germline V CDR1 and CDR2: SEHNR, FQNEAQ (reference sequence).

The chain carries TRBV6-2 or TRBV6-3 and TRBJ1-5; no clear D. The V gene's germline CDR1 is MNHEY and CDR2 SVGEGT. This CDR3 region has 16 residues. The ends were cut back, 0 bases at V and 13 bases at J, with 22 bases in the middle. The CDR3 is CASSYSSSNRHRAQHF. The CDR3, as DNA: TGTGCCAGCAGTTACTCCTCCTCAAACCGACACCGAGCTCAGCATTTT.

The table lists this clonotype with a few counts. This sequence joins TRBV6-4 and TRBJ2-2, with D possibly matching TRBD2 (6 bases). This CDR3 has 16 residues. CDR1 is MRHNA and CDR2 is SNTAGT in the germline V gene. Trimming stripped 4 bases from V and 3 bases from J, with 15 bases between. The CDR3 region has the DNA TGTGCCAGCAGTGCGAGGGAGACTAGAGACACCGGGGAGCTGTTTTTT. Residues: CASSARETRDTGELFF.

J is TRBJ2-7 and V is TRBV27, with 13 bases matching TRBD2. Germline V CDR1 and CDR2: MNHEY, SMNVEV (reference sequence). J was trimmed by 7 bases and V by 4 bases; bases with no gene match: 7. There are 15 residues in the CDR3. In DNA form, the CDR3 reads TGTGCCAGCAGTTCCTCACTAGCGGGAGGGGGGGAGCAGTACTTC. Residues: CASSSSLAGGGEQYF.

The V and J genes are TRBV12-3 or TRBV12-4 and TRBJ2-2; D gene uncertain. This CDR3 has 15 amino acids. V lost 5 bases, J lost 0 bases, and 10 bases lay in between. For the CDR3, the DNA is TGTGCCAGCAGTGGAACGGCCGCGAACACCGGGGAGCTGTTTTTT. This gives the protein CASSGTAANTGELFF.